This TCR beta chain comes out of a study of T cell clonality in common variable immunodeficiency. Study outcomes and limitations: CVID subjects showed higher TCRbeta clonality than healthy controls. Patient heterogeneity in the CVID cohort limited correlations between repertoire features and clinical complications.

This clone was found many times. Antigen specificity is unknown. The read terminates 3 residues before the CDR3 end, so the remaining end is supplied by the germline J gene. This CDR3 spans 16 amino acids. V was pared by 4 bases and J by 6 bases, with 10 bases of the junction left unmatched. Generated by immunoSEQ multiplex PCR, the TCRdb table keeps only in-frame clones and is missing some. The sample has approximately 46,000 clones, none seen only once. Specimen: peripheral blood mononuclear cells. The chain links TRBV12-3 or TRBV12-4 to TRBJ2-2; 8 nucleotides align to TRBD1. The TCR was taken from a person between 18 and 75 years old in good health. The CDR3 sequence is CASSSIGQGRAGELFF. CDR3 DNA, as far as it was read: TGTGCCAGCAGTTCGATCGGACAGGGTCGGGCCGGGGAG.